These T cell receptor beta chains were read from a single sample in a study of T cell clusters in autoimmune cytopenias. TCRdb reprocessed the multiplex PCR reads; each CDR3 protein has one entry and no DNA is given. The data include just under 110 distinct CDR3 sequences; the top ten clones carry roughly nine tenths. The same sample was also used in a study of T cell repertoires in aging, cancer and after chemotherapy.

Sequences were obtained from peripheral blood. These receptors were obtained from a human donor with chronic lymphocytic leukemia. CDR3s include the opening cysteine and the closing phenylalanine or tryptophan. Each record gives: J gene, clone size, V gene, CDR3 protein. The size of a clone is reported for some rows only, either as once, few or many, or as a class for expanded clones.

J gene: TRBJ2-5
clone size: medium-sized
V gene: TRBV10-3
CDR3 protein: CAISGLGLGIQETQYF

J gene: TRBJ1-2
clone size: large
V gene: TRBV5-5
CDR3 protein: CASSLALTQTNYGYTF

J gene: TRBJ2-4
clone size: medium-sized
V gene: TRBV5-1
CDR3 protein: CASSLVGPGDIQYF

J gene: TRBJ1-1
clone size: medium-sized
V gene: TRBV2
CDR3 protein: CASRPRQGATEAFF

J gene: TRBJ1-2
clone size: medium-sized
V gene: TRBV4-1
CDR3 protein: CASSHSGQLSYGYTF

J gene: TRBJ2-7
clone size: medium-sized
V gene: TRBV20-1
CDR3 protein: CSAQRGQAYEQYF

J gene: TRBJ2-5
clone size: large
V gene: TRBV6-1
CDR3 protein: CASSVIAGGGETQYF

J gene: TRBJ1-2
clone size: large
V gene: TRBV6-2/TRBV6-3
CDR3 protein: CASSYYPNYGYTF

J gene: TRBJ2-6
clone size: -
V gene: TRBV5-4
CDR3 protein: CASSLEQVGSGANVLTF

J gene: TRBJ2-2
clone size: large
V gene: TRBV6-5
CDR3 protein: CASSPSGAYRVYTGELFF

J gene: TRBJ2-5
clone size: hyperexpanded
V gene: TRBV29-1
CDR3 protein: CSVDFRGSGPRETQYF

J gene: TRBJ2-5
clone size: medium-sized
V gene: TRBV4-2
CDR3 protein: CASSLGREETQYF

J gene: TRBJ1-1
clone size: medium-sized
V gene: TRBV5-1
CDR3 protein: CASSFYTGKGTEAFF

J gene: TRBJ2-3
clone size: large
V gene: TRBV30
CDR3 protein: CAWSLPALRADTQYF

J gene: TRBJ2-2
clone size: -
V gene: TRBV27
CDR3 protein: CASRLTPGLAGLNTGELFF

J gene: TRBJ2-7
clone size: medium-sized
V gene: TRBV14
CDR3 protein: CASSQGGTGFLVRYEQYF

J gene: TRBJ1-2
clone size: medium-sized
V gene: TRBV14
CDR3 protein: CASSQDKRRGYTF

J gene: TRBJ1-6
clone size: large
V gene: TRBV6-5
CDR3 protein: CASSDGAYNSPLHF

J gene: TRBJ2-2
clone size: large
V gene: TRBV30
CDR3 protein: CAWERAAGELFF

J gene: TRBJ1-4
clone size: large
V gene: TRBV19
CDR3 protein: CASSPMTGWGEKLFF

J gene: TRBJ1-2
clone size: large
V gene: TRBV27
CDR3 protein: CASRPTGTGINYGYTF

J gene: TRBJ2-4
clone size: medium-sized
V gene: TRBV12-5
CDR3 protein: CASGLVPHVDTKNIQYF

J gene: TRBJ2-7
clone size: large
V gene: TRBV7-9
CDR3 protein: CASSPPTGSYEQYF

J gene: TRBJ2-7
clone size: medium-sized
V gene: TRBV28
CDR3 protein: CASSLNPGPFYEQYF

J gene: TRBJ1-1
clone size: medium-sized
V gene: TRBV12-3/TRBV12-4
CDR3 protein: CASRGDRVVMNTEAFF

J gene: TRBJ2-7
clone size: large
V gene: TRBV6-2/TRBV6-3
CDR3 protein: CASVGMPSYEQYF

J gene: TRBJ2-5
clone size: medium-sized
V gene: TRBV13
CDR3 protein: CASSWGRGGDGSETQYF

J gene: TRBJ2-7
clone size: medium-sized
V gene: TRBV5-6
CDR3 protein: CASSSEDRAYEQYF

J gene: TRBJ2-7
clone size: medium-sized
V gene: TRBV7-2
CDR3 protein: CASRPGTGTYEQYF

J gene: TRBJ2-1
clone size: hyperexpanded
V gene: TRBV27
CDR3 protein: CASRLTTSVRHNEQFF

J gene: TRBJ2-1
clone size: large
V gene: TRBV12-3/TRBV12-4
CDR3 protein: CASNIYEGLAGGEQFF

J gene: TRBJ1-2
clone size: medium-sized
V gene: TRBV7-3
CDR3 protein: CASSPQTGSRYGYTF

J gene: TRBJ2-7
clone size: medium-sized
V gene: TRBV5-6
CDR3 protein: CASSLLDEQYF

J gene: TRBJ2-7
clone size: -
V gene: TRBV12-3/TRBV12-4
CDR3 protein: CASSPDRLADEQYF

J gene: TRBJ1-1
clone size: medium-sized
V gene: TRBV6-6
CDR3 protein: CASSYLSPGGEGEAFF

J gene: TRBJ2-7
clone size: large
V gene: TRBV13
CDR3 protein: CASSSHPHYEQYF

J gene: TRBJ1-1
clone size: medium-sized
V gene: TRBV5-6
CDR3 protein: CASSWRFRDTEAFF

J gene: TRBJ2-7
clone size: -
V gene: TRBV5-6
CDR3 protein: CASSLVRGETQYF

J gene: TRBJ2-6
clone size: medium-sized
V gene: TRBV25-1
CDR3 protein: CASSGERVNVLTF

J gene: TRBJ2-5
clone size: medium-sized
V gene: TRBV7-2
CDR3 protein: CASSMTSGGQETQYF

J gene: TRBJ1-2
clone size: large
V gene: TRBV24-1
CDR3 protein: CATSDGTDRPYGYTF